These T cell receptor beta chains were read from a single sample in a study of breast tumors, draining lymph nodes, adjacent tissues. TCRdb re-called the multiplex PCR reads with MiXCR, one entry per CDR3 protein. Of roughly 32,000 distinct CDR3 sequences in the sample, 35% to 45% were seen once. The sample consisted of breast tumor tissue. The receptors here all came from a female donor with breast cancer. Some clones in this sample may be carry-over from other donors' samples. CDR3s include the opening cysteine and the closing phenylalanine or tryptophan. D genes are given only for firm matches. The listing skips clone size in some rows; elsewhere it reads once, few, many or a size class.

v_call	d_call	clone_size	j_call	cdr3_nt	cdr3_aa
TRBV4-1	.	many	TRBJ1-6	TGCGCCAGCAGCCAAGACGTCAGGAATTCACCCCTCCACTTT	CASSQDVRNSPLHF
TRBV6-6	TRBD2	.	TRBJ2-7	TGTGCCAGCAGTTCCCAACTAGCGGGAGCCTACGAGCAGTACTTC	CASSSQLAGAYEQYF
TRBV15	.	many	TRBJ2-7	TGTGCCACCAGATTAGGTGGGAGCGTCGACGAGCAGTACTTC	CATRLGGSVDEQYF
TRBV25-1	.	many	TRBJ2-1	TGTGCCAGCAGTGAAACAGGGGCGGGACCCCGATGGGATGAGCAGTTCTTC	CASSETGAGPRWDEQFF
TRBV6-5	TRBD2	many	TRBJ2-1	TGTGCCAGCAGTTACCGGCCCCTGGCGGGGGGTGAGCAGTTCTTC	CASSYRPLAGGEQFF
TRBV9	TRBD2	few	TRBJ2-4	TGTGCCAGCAGCCCGGGGGGTGCCAAAAACATTCAGTACTTC	CASSPGGAKNIQYF
TRBV7-2	.	.	TRBJ1-1	TGTGCCAGCAGCTTAGAGGCGCGCATGAACACTGAAGCTTTCTTT	CASSLEARMNTEAFF
TRBV4-1	.	many	TRBJ1-2	TGCGCCAGCAGCCTCACAGAGAATGCAGGGCTATATGGCTACACCTTC	CASSLTENAGLYGYTF
TRBV5-1	.	many	TRBJ1-4	TGCGCCAGCAGCTTGGCGGGTAATGAAAAACTGTTTTTT	CASSLAGNEKLFF
TRBV5-4	.	many	TRBJ2-2	TGTGCCAGCAGCTTGGCTTTTAGGACCGGGGAGCTGTTTTTT	CASSLAFRTGELFF
TRBV20-1	TRBD2	many	TRBJ2-5	TGCAGTGCTAGAGGGCCCGGGACTAGCGGGAGGGCCGAGACCCAGTACTTC	CSARGPGTSGRAETQYF
TRBV12-3/TRBV12-4	.	many	TRBJ2-7	TGTGCCAGCAGCCTTAGCGGACCATCCTACGAGCAGTACTTC	CASSLSGPSYEQYF
TRBV11-2	TRBD2	many	TRBJ2-7	TGTGCCAGCAGACCGGGACTAGCGGGAAGTAAAACCTACGAGCAGTACTTC	CASRPGLAGSKTYEQYF
TRBV5-1	.	many	TRBJ2-7	TGCGCCAGCAGCCTGGACCCAGCAGTCTCCTACGAGCAGTACTTC	CASSLDPAVSYEQYF
TRBV7-8	.	many	TRBJ2-7	TGTGCCAGCAGCGGGGATCCCTTCTCCTACGAGCAGTACTTC	CASSGDPFSYEQYF
TRBV7-9	.	many	TRBJ2-2	TGTGCCAGCAGCTTAATATGGGGGAGCCCGAACACCGGGGAGCTGTTTTTT	CASSLIWGSPNTGELFF
TRBV28	.	many	TRBJ1-2	TGTGCCGCTGTTAAAGGGCAGGGGATCTATGGCTACACCTTC	CAAVKGQGIYGYTF
TRBV9	TRBD2	many	TRBJ2-1	TGTGCCAGCAGCGTAGTTGGCGGGAGGACACGTGAGCAGTTCTTC	CASSVVGGRTREQFF
TRBV11-2	TRBD2	.	TRBJ2-5	TGTGCCAGCAGCTTAAGGGGACTAGGGGGAGAGACCCAGTACTTC	CASSLRGLGGETQYF
TRBV7-2	TRBD2	medium-sized	TRBJ2-5	TGTGCCAGCAGCCCGGGACTAGCGGGACTTTCTATTGAGACCCAGTACTTC	CASSPGLAGLSIETQYF